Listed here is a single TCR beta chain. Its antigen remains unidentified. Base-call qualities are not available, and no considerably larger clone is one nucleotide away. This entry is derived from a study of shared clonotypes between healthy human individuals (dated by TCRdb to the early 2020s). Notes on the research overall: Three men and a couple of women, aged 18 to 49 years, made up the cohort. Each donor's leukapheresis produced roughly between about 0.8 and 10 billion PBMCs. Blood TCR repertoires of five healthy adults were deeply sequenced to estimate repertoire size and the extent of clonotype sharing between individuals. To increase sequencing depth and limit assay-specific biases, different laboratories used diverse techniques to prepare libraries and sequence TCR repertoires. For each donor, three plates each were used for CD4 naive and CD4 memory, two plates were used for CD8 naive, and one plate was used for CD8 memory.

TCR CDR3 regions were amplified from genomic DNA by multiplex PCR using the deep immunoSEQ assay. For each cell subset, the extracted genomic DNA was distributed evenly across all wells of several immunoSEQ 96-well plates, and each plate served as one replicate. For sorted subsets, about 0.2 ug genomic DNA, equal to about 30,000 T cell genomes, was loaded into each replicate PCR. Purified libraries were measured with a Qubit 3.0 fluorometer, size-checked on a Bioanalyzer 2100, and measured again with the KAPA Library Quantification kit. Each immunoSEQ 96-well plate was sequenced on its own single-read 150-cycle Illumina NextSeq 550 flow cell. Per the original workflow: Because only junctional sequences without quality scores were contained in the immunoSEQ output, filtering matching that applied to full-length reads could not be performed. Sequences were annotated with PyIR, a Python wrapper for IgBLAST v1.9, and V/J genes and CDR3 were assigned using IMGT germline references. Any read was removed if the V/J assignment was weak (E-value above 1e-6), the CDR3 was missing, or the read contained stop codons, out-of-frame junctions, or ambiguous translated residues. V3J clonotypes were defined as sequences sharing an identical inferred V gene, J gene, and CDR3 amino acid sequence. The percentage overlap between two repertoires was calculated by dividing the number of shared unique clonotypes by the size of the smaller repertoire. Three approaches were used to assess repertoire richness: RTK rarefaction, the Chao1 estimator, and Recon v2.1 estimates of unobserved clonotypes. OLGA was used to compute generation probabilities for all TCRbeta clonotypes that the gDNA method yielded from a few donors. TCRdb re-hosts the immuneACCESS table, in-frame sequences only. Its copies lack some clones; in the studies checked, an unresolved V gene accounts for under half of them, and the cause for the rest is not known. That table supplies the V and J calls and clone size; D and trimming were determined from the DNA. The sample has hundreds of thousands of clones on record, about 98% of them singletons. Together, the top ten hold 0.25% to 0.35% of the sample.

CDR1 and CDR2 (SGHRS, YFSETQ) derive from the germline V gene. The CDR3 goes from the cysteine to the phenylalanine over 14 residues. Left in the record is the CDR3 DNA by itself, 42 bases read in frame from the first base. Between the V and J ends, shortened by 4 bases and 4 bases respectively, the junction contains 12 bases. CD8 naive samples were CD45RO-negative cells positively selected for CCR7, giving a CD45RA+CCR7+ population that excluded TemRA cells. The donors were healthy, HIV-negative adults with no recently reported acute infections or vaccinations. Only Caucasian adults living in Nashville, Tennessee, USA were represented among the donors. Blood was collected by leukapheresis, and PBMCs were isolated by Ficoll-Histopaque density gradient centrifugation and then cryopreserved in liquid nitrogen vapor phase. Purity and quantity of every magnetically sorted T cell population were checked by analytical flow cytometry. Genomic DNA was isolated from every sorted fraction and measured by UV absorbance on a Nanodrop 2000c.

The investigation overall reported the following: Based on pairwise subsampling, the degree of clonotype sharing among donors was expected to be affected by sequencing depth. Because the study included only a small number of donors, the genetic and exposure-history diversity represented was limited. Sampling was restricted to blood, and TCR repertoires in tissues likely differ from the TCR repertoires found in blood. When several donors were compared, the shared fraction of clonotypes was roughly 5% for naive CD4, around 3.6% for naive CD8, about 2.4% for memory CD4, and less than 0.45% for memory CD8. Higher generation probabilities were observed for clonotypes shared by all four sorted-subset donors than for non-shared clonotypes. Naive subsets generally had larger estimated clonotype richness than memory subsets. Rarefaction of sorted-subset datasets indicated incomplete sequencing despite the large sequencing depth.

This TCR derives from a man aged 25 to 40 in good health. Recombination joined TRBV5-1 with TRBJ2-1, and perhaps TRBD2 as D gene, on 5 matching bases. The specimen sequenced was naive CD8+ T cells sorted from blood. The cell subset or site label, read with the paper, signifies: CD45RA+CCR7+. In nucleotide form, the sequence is TGCGCCAGCAGCCTTCGGACTGGGTACAATGAGCAGTTCTTC. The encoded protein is CASSLRTGYNEQFF. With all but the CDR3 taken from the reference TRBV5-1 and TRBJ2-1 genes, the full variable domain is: KAGVTQTPRYLIKTRGQQVTLSCSPISGHRSVSWYQQTPGQGLQFLFEYFSETQRNKGNFPGRFSGRQFSNSRSEMNVSTLELGDSALYLCASSLRTGYNEQFFGPGTRLTVL.